The source of this T cell receptor beta chain is a study of T cell changes during pregnancy in multiple sclerosis. The V end was cut by 0 bases, the J end by 2 bases, with 12 bases between. The germline V gene encodes CDR1 SGDLS and CDR2 YYNGEE. CDR3 length: 16 residues. Assay used: immunoSEQ multiplex PCR; TCRdb lists only in-frame clones, some missing. The data hold tens of thousands of clones, with 84% observed a single time. The rearrangement joins TRBV9 to TRBJ2-1; D might be TRBD1 (5 bases). The sequences come from CD4+ T cells from peripheral blood mononuclear cells, collected before pregnancy. This receptor was obtained from a female donor with multiple sclerosis, enrolled in a pregnancy study. The chain's CDR3 is CASSVESGQPYNEQFF. CDR3 nucleotides: TGTGCCAGCAGCGTAGAATCAGGGCAGCCCTACAATGAGCAGTTCTTC.